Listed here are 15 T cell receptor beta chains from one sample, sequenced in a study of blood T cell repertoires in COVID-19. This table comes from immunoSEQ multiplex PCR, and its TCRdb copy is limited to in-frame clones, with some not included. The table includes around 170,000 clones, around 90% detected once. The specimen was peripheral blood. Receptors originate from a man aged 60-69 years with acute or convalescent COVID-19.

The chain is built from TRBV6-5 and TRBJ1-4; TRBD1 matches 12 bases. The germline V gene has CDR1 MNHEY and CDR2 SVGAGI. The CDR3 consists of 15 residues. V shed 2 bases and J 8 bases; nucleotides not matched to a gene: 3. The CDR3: CASSYRDRGREKLFF. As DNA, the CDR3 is TGTGCCAGCAGTTACCGGGACAGGGGGCGCGAAAAACTGTTTTTT.

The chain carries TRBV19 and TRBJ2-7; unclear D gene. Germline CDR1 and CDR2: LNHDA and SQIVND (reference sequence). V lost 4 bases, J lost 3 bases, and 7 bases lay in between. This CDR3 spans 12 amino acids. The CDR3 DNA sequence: TGTGCCAGTAGTAGTCCAAACTACGAGCAGTACTTC. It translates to CASSSPNYEQYF.

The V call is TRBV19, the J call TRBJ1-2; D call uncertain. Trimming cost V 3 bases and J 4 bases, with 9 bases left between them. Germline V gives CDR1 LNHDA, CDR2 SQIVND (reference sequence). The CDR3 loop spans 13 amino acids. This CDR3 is CASSITAVYGYTF. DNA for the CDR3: TGTGCCAGTAGTATTACGGCGGTCTATGGCTACACCTTC.

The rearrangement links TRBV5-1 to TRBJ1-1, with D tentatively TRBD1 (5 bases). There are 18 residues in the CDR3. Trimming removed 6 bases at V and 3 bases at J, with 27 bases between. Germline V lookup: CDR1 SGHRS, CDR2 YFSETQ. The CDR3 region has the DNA TGCGCCAGCACGCCCTCTCGGGGCCGCCTCGGGGGGGACACTGAAGCTTTCTTT. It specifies CASTPSRGRLGGDTEAFF.

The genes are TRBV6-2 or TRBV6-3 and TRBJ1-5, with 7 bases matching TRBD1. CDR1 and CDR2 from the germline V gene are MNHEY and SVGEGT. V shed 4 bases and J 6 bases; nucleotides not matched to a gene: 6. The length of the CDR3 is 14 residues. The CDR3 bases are TGTGCCAGCAGTTTCCGGGACAGTGCTCAGCCCCAGCATTTT. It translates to CASSFRDSAQPQHF.

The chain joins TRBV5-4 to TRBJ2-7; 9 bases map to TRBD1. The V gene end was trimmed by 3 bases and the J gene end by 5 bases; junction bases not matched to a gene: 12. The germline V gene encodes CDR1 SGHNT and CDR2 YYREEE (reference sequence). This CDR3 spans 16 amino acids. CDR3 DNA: TGTGCCAGCAGCTCCGGACAGGGGTTATTCGTCCACGAGCAGTACTTC. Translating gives CASSSGQGLFVHEQYF.

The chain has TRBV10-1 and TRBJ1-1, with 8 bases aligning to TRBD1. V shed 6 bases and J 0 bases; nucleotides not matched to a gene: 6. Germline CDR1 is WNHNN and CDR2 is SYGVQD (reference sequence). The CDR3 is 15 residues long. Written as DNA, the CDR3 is TGCGCCAGCAGGGACAGGGTTGGAATGAACACTGAAGCTTTCTTT. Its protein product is CASRDRVGMNTEAFF.

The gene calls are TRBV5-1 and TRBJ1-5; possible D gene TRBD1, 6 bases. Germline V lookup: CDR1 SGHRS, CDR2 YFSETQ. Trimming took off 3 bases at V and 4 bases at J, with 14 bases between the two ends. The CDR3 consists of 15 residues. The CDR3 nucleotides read TGCGCCAGCAGCTCGGACGGACAGCCTAATCAGCCCCAGCATTTT. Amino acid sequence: CASSSDGQPNQPQHF.

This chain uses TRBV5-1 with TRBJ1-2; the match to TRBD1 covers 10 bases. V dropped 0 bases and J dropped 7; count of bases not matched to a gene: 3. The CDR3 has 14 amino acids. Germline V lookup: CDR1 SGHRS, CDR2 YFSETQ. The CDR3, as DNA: TGCGCCAGCAGCTTGGAGGGACAGGGGCGTGGCTACACCTTC. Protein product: CASSLEGQGRGYTF.

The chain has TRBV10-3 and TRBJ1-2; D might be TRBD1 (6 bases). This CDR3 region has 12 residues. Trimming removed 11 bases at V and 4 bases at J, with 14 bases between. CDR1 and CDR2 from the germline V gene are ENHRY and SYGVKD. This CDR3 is CASRTDSYGYTF. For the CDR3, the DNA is TGTGCCTCCAGGACAGATTCCTATGGCTACACCTTC.

The CDR3 sequence: CASSLVGTGAVNSPLHF. CDR3 nucleotides: TGTGCCAGCAGCTTGGTCGGGACAGGGGCAGTAAATTCACCCCTCCACTTT. The V and J genes are TRBV5-5 and TRBJ1-6, with 10 bases fitting TRBD1. V shed 0 bases, J shed 7 bases, and the junction held 7 bases outside the gene matches. Germline CDR1 is SGHKS and CDR2 is YYEKEE (reference sequence). The CDR3 loop spans 17 amino acids.

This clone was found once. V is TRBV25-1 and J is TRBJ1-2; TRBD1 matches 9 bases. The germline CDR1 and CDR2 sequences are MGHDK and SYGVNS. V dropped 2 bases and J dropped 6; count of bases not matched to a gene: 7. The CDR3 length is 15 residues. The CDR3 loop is CASSENFRDRDGYTF. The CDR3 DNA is TGTGCCAGCAGTGAAAACTTCCGGGACAGGGATGGCTACACCTTC.

CDR3 amino acids: CASRPGGYGYTF. The CDR3 bases are TGTGCCAGCAGGCCAGGGGGTTATGGCTACACCTTC. This chain connects TRBV6-6 to TRBJ1-2, with 7 bases identical to TRBD1. The CDR3 extends over 12 amino acids. Per germline, CDR1 MNHNY and CDR2 SVGAGI (reference sequence). The V gene end was trimmed by 6 bases and the J gene end by 5 bases; junction bases not matched to a gene: 3.

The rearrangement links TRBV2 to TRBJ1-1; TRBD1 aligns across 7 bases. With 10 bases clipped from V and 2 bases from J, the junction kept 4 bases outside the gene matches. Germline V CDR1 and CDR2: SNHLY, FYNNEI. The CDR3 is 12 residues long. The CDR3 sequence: CATGDRNTEAFF. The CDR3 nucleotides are TGTGCCACCGGGGACAGAAACACTGAAGCTTTCTTT.

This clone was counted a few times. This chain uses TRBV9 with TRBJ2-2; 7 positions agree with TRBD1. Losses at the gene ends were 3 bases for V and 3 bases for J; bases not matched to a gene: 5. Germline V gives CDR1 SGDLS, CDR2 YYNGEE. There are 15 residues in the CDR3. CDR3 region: CASSATGADTGELFF. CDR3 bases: TGTGCCAGCAGCGCCACAGGGGCCGACACCGGGGAGCTGTTTTTT.